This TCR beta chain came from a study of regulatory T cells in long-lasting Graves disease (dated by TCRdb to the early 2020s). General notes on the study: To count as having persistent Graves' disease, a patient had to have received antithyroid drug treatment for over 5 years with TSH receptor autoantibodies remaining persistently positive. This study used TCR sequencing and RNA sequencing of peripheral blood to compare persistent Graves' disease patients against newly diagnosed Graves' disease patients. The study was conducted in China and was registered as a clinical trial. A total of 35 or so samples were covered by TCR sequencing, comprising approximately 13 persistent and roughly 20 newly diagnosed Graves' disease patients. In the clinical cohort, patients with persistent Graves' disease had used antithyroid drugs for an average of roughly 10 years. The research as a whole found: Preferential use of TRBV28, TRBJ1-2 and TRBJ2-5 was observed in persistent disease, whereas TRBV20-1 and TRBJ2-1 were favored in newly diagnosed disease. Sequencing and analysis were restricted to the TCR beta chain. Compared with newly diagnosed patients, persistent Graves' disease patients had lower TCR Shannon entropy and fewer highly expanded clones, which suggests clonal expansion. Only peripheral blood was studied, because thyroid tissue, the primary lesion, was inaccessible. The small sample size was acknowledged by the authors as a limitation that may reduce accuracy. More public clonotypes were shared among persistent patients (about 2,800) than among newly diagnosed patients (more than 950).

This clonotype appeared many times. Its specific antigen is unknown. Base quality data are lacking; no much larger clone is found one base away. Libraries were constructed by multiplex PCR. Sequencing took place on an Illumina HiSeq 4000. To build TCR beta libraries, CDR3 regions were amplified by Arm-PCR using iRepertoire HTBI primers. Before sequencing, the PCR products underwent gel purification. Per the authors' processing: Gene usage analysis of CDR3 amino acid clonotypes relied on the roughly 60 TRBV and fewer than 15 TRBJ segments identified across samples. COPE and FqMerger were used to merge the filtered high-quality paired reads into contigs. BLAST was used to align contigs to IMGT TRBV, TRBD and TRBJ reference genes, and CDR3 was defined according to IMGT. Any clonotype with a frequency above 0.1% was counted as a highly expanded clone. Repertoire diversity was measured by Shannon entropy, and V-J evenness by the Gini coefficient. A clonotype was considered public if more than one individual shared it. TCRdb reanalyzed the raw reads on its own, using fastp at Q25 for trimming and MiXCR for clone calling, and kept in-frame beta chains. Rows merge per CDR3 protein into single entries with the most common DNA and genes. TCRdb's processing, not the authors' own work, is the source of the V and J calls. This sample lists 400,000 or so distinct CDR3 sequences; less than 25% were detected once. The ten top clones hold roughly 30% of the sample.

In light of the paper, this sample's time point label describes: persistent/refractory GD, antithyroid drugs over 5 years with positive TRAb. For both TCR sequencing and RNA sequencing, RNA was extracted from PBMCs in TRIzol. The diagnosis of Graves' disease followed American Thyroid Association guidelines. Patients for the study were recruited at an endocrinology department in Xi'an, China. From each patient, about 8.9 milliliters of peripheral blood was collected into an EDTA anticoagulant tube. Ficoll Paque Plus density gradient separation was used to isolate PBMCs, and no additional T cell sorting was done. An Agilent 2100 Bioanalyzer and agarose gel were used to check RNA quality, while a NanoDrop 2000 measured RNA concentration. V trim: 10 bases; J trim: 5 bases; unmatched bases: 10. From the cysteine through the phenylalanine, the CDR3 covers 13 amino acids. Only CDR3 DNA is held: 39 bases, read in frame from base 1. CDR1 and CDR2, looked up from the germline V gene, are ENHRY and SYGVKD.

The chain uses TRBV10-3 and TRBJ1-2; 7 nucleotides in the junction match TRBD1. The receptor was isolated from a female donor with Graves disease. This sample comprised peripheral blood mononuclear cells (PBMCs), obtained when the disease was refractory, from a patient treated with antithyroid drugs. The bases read TGTGCCACGACAGGGACTAAGGGGTATGGCTACACCTTC. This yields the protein CATTGTKGYGYTF.